This TCR beta chain was recovered during a study of blood T cells in healthy people across ages. Next came a second PCR, run for about 6 to 12 cycles, which used a sample-barcoded 5' primer along with a J-beta primer mix. TCRdb re-called the 5' RACE reads with MiXCR, one entry per CDR3 protein. The table has fewer than 950,000 distinct CDR3 sequences, 30% to 45% seen once. V was shortened by 4 bases and J by 0 bases, with 4 bases between the two germline ends. Germline loops: CDR1 SQVTM, CDR2 ANQGSEA. The CDR3 consists of 12 residues. The sample taken for sequencing was blood. The TCR originated in a man aged 18 to 29 in good health. The chain recombines TRBV29-1 with TRBJ1-5; unclear D gene. CDR3 in amino acids: CSVGSSNQPQHF. The CDR3 DNA is TGCAGCGTTGGCAGTAGCAATCAGCCCCAGCATTTT.